These 13 T cell receptor beta chains came from one sample sequenced in a study of blood T cell repertoires in COVID-19. Generated by immunoSEQ multiplex PCR, the TCRdb table keeps only in-frame clones and is missing some. The profile shows about 150,000 clones, about 88% of them singletons. The sample taken for sequencing was peripheral blood. The receptor source for this set is a human donor with COVID-19, enrolled during active disease. The donor label of this sample is uncertain.

The chain has TRBV9 and TRBJ2-2; the D is unclear. This CDR3 is built from 13 residues. Germline V gene data show CDR1 as SGDLS and CDR2 as YYNGEE. The V gene lost 0 bases and the J gene lost 5 bases, with 5 bases spanning the gap. CDR3 DNA sequence: TGTGCCAGCAGCGTAGGCGAGACCGGGGAGCTGTTTTTT. It specifies CASSVGETGELFF.

CDR3 sequence reads: CASRPDRGVDGYTF. CDR3 DNA: TGTGCCAGCAGACCGGACAGGGGAGTCGATGGCTACACCTTC. The chain links TRBV2 to TRBJ1-2; 9 bases agree with TRBD1. V lost 6 bases and J lost 6; bases outside the gene matches: 8. This CDR3 has 14 residues. The germline gives CDR1 SNHLY, CDR2 FYNNEI.

This chain uses TRBV3-1 (or the pseudogene TRBV3-2) with TRBJ1-1, with 9 positions matching TRBD1. CDR3 length equals 14 residues. Germline V lookup: CDR1 LGHDT, CDR2 YNNKEL (reference sequence). Trimming cost V 3 bases and J 7 bases; bases outside gene matches: 6. The CDR3 DNA reads TGTGCCAGCAGCCAGGCCGGGACAGGGATTGAAGCTTTCTTT. Translated, it gives CASSQAGTGIEAFF.

The chain recombines TRBV25-1 with TRBJ2-1; TRBD1 agrees at 8 bases. V was clipped by 5 bases and J by 9 bases; unmatched bases: 9. Germline CDR1 and CDR2: MGHDK and SYGVNS. The length of the CDR3 is 14 residues. CDR3 protein: CASSPKDRGGEQFF. The CDR3 DNA is TGTGCCAGCAGTCCCAAAGACAGGGGCGGTGAGCAGTTCTTC.

The chain employs TRBV6-5 and TRBJ2-2; D gene ambiguous. The V and J ends lost 4 bases and 7 bases respectively, with 10 bases between them. Looked up from germline, CDR1 is MNHEY and CDR2 is SVGAGI. This CDR3 region has 13 residues. DNA for the CDR3: TGTGCCAGCAGTTTTTCGTCCGGCGGGGAGCTGTTTTTT. Translating it yields CASSFSSGGELFF.

CDR3 in amino acids: CASSVSSGTYEQYF. The CDR3 DNA reads as TGTGCCAGCAGCGTATCTAGCGGGACTTACGAGCAGTACTTC. The chain combines TRBV11-2 with TRBJ2-7; 9 nucleotides match TRBD2. Germline CDR1 SGHAT, CDR2 FQNNGV. This CDR3 spans 14 amino acids. The ends lost 5 bases at V and 4 bases at J; junction bases unmatched: 6.

This chain's CDR3 is CASSDRADTQYF. The DNA of the CDR3 is TGTGCCAGCAGTGACAGGGCAGATACGCAGTATTTT. The chain has TRBV6-1 and TRBJ2-3, with a possible D match to TRBD1 (5 bases). CDR1 is MNHNS, CDR2 SASEGT, per germline. The ends were cut back, 3 bases at V and 4 bases at J, with 5 bases in the middle. The CDR3 contains 12 residues.

V gene TRBV9 combines with J gene TRBJ1-2; a possible D gene is TRBD1 (5 bases). This CDR3 has 15 amino acids. CDR1 is SGDLS and CDR2 is YYNGEE in the germline V gene. Trimming removed 4 bases at V and 8 bases at J, with 21 bases between. The chain's CDR3 is CASSSTFGEGQGYTF. The CDR3 nucleotides read TGTGCCAGCAGCTCTACCTTTGGGGAGGGGCAGGGCTACACCTTC. The full variable domain, rest sourced from reference TRBV9 and TRBJ1-2, is DSGVTQTPKHLITATGQRVTLRCSPRSGDLSVYWYQQSLDQGLQFLIQYYNGEERAKGNILERFSAQQFPDLHSELNLSSLELGDSALYFCASSSTFGEGQGYTFGSGTRLTVV.

This rearrangement joins TRBV27 to TRBJ2-3; D gene unclear. The germline V gene has CDR1 MNHEY and CDR2 SMNVEV (reference sequence). The V end lost 1 base, the J end lost 0 bases, and 14 bases lay between the germline ends. The CDR3 is made up of 17 amino acids. For the CDR3, the DNA is TGTGCCAGCAGTTTATTTTGGCAGCCGACAAGCACAGATACGCAGTATTTT. Its translation: CASSLFWQPTSTDTQYF.

The rearrangement joins TRBV29-1 to TRBJ2-7; 11 bases fit TRBD1. This CDR3 comprises 13 residues. Unmatched junction bases numbered 3, after V lost 3 bases and J lost 5 bases. Germline-derived CDR1 and CDR2 are SQVTM and ANQGSEA. The CDR3: CSVDGTGGHEQYF. The DNA of the CDR3 is TGCAGCGTTGACGGGACAGGGGGTCACGAGCAGTACTTC.

V and J are TRBV5-4 and TRBJ2-5, with 9 bases that match TRBD1. Germline lookup yields CDR1 SGHNT and CDR2 YYREEE (reference sequence). Trimming removed 2 bases from V and 2 bases from J; junction bases left unmatched: 4. The CDR3 is 15 amino acids. The CDR3 spells CASSLPDRGQETQYF. CDR3 nucleotides: TGTGCCAGCAGCTTACCGGACAGGGGTCAAGAGACCCAGTACTTC.

This clone was found once. The chain has TRBV18 and TRBJ1-5; 7 bases are a match to TRBD1. Unmatched junction bases numbered 0, after V lost 0 bases and J lost 7 bases. Germline loops: CDR1 KGHSH, CDR2 LQKENI. The CDR3 sequence is 13 residues long. CDR3 coding DNA: TGTGCCAGCTCACCACCACAGGGGCAGCCCCAGCATTTT. The encoded protein is CASSPPQGQPQHF.

CDR3 DNA sequence: TGTGCCAGCAGCCGTCCCGGGACAGGTCCGGGGGAAAAACTGTTTTTT. It specifies CASSRPGTGPGEKLFF. This chain uses TRBV9 with TRBJ1-4; 8 bases are shared with TRBD1. The CDR3 runs 16 residues. CDR1 SGDLS and CDR2 YYNGEE come from the germline V gene. The V segment lost 4 bases and the J segment 8 bases; nucleotides outside the gene matches: 13.